Reported below is one TCR beta chain. Its antigen is unidentified. The protocol was immunoSEQ multiplex PCR, while the TCRdb copy is restricted to in-frame clones and leaves out a portion. The sample has under 100,000 clones; under 95% are singletons. This entry is derived from a study of T cell responses to AZD1222 COVID-19 vaccine. Notes on the study in general: Clonal diversity was possibly underestimated; the donors were predominantly white British and more often female. Baseline serology detected seropositivity in only 5 or 6 AZD1222 recipients.

Trimming cost V 7 bases and J 5 bases, with 9 bases left between them. Germline V lookup: CDR1 MDHEN, CDR2 SYDVKM. This CDR3 is 12 amino acids long. V and J are TRBV28 and TRBJ2-1, with no clear D. This TCR was recovered from an adult in good health. The sequencing used peripheral blood, collected on day 0 of MenACWY control vaccination. CDR3: CASKIRDNEQFF. The CDR3 DNA reads as TGTGCCAGCAAAATCCGGGACAATGAGCAGTTCTTC.